These T cell receptor beta chains were read from a single sample in a study of shared clonotypes between healthy human individuals. The data were produced by immunoSEQ multiplex PCR, yet TCRdb's version contains in-frame clones alone and is incomplete. The sample yields hundreds of thousands of clones, 90% to 97% seen once. What was sequenced was naive CD4+ T cells sorted from blood. All receptors derive from a woman in her twenties or thirties in good health. Each CDR3 is given with its conserved first and last residue. Each record gives: J gene, D gene, clone size, V gene, CDR3 DNA, CDR3 protein. D genes are given only for firm matches. Clone size appears in some rows only: once, few, many, or a class for an expanded clone.

j_gene: TRBJ2-3; d_gene: -; abundance: -; v_gene: TRBV7-8; CDR3nt: TGTGCCAGCAGCGCCGGACCGGGGCCTAGCACAGATACGCAGTATTTT; CDR3aa: CASSAGPGPSTDTQYF
j_gene: TRBJ2-1; d_gene: TRBD2; abundance: -; v_gene: TRBV5-1; CDR3nt: TGCGCCAGCAGCTCGGTGACTAGCCTCAATGAGCAGTTCTTC; CDR3aa: CASSSVTSLNEQFF
j_gene: TRBJ2-7; d_gene: -; abundance: -; v_gene: TRBV4-1; CDR3nt: TGCGCCAGCAGTCTTGGTACGAACCCTACCTACGAGCAGTACTTC; CDR3aa: CASSLGTNPTYEQYF
j_gene: TRBJ1-1; d_gene: TRBD1; abundance: -; v_gene: TRBV10-1; CDR3nt: TGCGCCAGCAGTGCCCCGGGGACAGACGAAGCTTTCTTT; CDR3aa: CASSAPGTDEAFF
j_gene: TRBJ2-7; d_gene: -; abundance: -; v_gene: TRBV28; CDR3nt: TGTGCCAGCAGTCTTAGCGGAGCAAGGGCCGTTTTCGGTGAGCAGTACTTC; CDR3aa: CASSLSGARAVFGEQYF
j_gene: TRBJ2-7; d_gene: -; abundance: -; v_gene: TRBV28; CDR3nt: TGTGCCAGCAGTTCCCTCTATACCTACGAGCAGTACTTC; CDR3aa: CASSSLYTYEQYF
j_gene: TRBJ2-1; d_gene: -; abundance: -; v_gene: TRBV20-1; CDR3nt: TGCAGTGTGGAGTCGTACAATGAGCAGTTCTTC; CDR3aa: CSVESYNEQFF
j_gene: TRBJ1-3; d_gene: TRBD1; abundance: -; v_gene: TRBV7-2; CDR3nt: TGTGCCAGCAGCTTAAAGACAGGGACCAGCTCTGGAAACACCATATATTTT; CDR3aa: CASSLKTGTSSGNTIYF
j_gene: TRBJ2-1; d_gene: TRBD2; abundance: -; v_gene: TRBV2; CDR3nt: TGTGCCAGCATTCCGGGACTAGCGGGAGGGCCTTCCCACAATGAGCAGTTCTTC; CDR3aa: CASIPGLAGGPSHNEQFF
j_gene: TRBJ1-6; d_gene: -; abundance: -; v_gene: TRBV18; CDR3nt: TGTGCCAGCTCACCATTTGAAGGGAACGCCTATAATTCACCCCTCCACTTT; CDR3aa: CASSPFEGNAYNSPLHF
j_gene: TRBJ1-5; d_gene: -; abundance: -; v_gene: TRBV7-2; CDR3nt: TGTGCCAGCACCCAGACGGGGGGGAACAATCAGCCCCAGCATTTT; CDR3aa: CASTQTGGNNQPQHF
j_gene: TRBJ2-7; d_gene: -; abundance: -; v_gene: TRBV7-2; CDR3nt: TGTGCCAGCAGTCTCCAAGGGACGGCCACCTACGAGCAGTACTTC; CDR3aa: CASSLQGTATYEQYF
j_gene: TRBJ2-1; d_gene: TRBD2; abundance: -; v_gene: TRBV5-1; CDR3nt: TGCGCCAGCAGCTTGGCCGAAGGGCTAGCGGGAGACAATGAGCAGTTCTTC; CDR3aa: CASSLAEGLAGDNEQFF
j_gene: TRBJ2-7; d_gene: -; abundance: -; v_gene: TRBV28; CDR3nt: TGTGCCAGCACCCACATAAATAGCGGTTACGAGCAGTACTTC; CDR3aa: CASTHINSGYEQYF
j_gene: TRBJ1-1; d_gene: -; abundance: -; v_gene: TRBV11-2; CDR3nt: TGTGCCAGCAGCTCCCCCCCGGGGAACACTGAAGCTTTCTTT; CDR3aa: CASSSPPGNTEAFF
j_gene: TRBJ2-7; d_gene: -; abundance: -; v_gene: TRBV6-4; CDR3nt: TGTGCCAGCAGTCGTATAGCCGGGAGCTTTTCCGAGCAGTACTTC; CDR3aa: CASSRIAGSFSEQYF
j_gene: TRBJ1-2; d_gene: -; abundance: -; v_gene: TRBV5-1; CDR3nt: TGCGCCAGCAGACTCTCTTCGGGAGATGGCTACACCTTC; CDR3aa: CASRLSSGDGYTF
j_gene: TRBJ1-5; d_gene: -; abundance: -; v_gene: TRBV20-1; CDR3nt: TGCAGTGCTAGAGATCGGGTCAGGGCATCATTT; CDR3aa: CSARDRVRASF
j_gene: TRBJ2-1; d_gene: -; abundance: -; v_gene: TRBV7-9; CDR3nt: TGTGCCAGCACCCCTGGAGGGCTCAACAATGAGCAGTTCTTC; CDR3aa: CASTPGGLNNEQFF
j_gene: TRBJ2-7; d_gene: -; abundance: -; v_gene: TRBV2; CDR3nt: TGTGCCAGCAACTTAGCGGGCCTAGGGGGGGGCGAGCAGTACTTC; CDR3aa: CASNLAGLGGGEQYF
j_gene: TRBJ2-7; d_gene: TRBD2; abundance: -; v_gene: TRBV11-3; CDR3nt: TGTGCCAGCAGTCCCGGCCTAGCGGGAGGTGACGAGCAGTACTTC; CDR3aa: CASSPGLAGGDEQYF
j_gene: TRBJ1-2; d_gene: TRBD1; abundance: -; v_gene: TRBV18; CDR3nt: TGTGCCAGCTCACGGGACAGGGGGTCGGATGGCTACACCTTC; CDR3aa: CASSRDRGSDGYTF
j_gene: TRBJ2-2; d_gene: TRBD1; abundance: -; v_gene: TRBV5-1; CDR3nt: TGCGCCAGCGCACAGACAGGGGGAAACACCGGGGAGCTGTTTTTT; CDR3aa: CASAQTGGNTGELFF
j_gene: TRBJ1-2; d_gene: TRBD1; abundance: -; v_gene: TRBV6-4; CDR3nt: TGTGCCAGCAGTGACTCAGTCTCAGGGGGACATGGCTACACCTTC; CDR3aa: CASSDSVSGGHGYTF
j_gene: TRBJ2-3; d_gene: -; abundance: -; v_gene: TRBV5-6; CDR3nt: TGTGCCAGCAGCTTGACCGGGACAACAGCCTGGGATACGCAGTATTTT; CDR3aa: CASSLTGTTAWDTQYF
j_gene: TRBJ2-7; d_gene: TRBD1; abundance: -; v_gene: TRBV5-4; CDR3nt: TGTGCCAGCAGTAACAGGGGGGACTACGAGCAGTACTTC; CDR3aa: CASSNRGDYEQYF
j_gene: TRBJ1-6; d_gene: -; abundance: -; v_gene: TRBV30; CDR3nt: TGTGCCTGGAGTGTGGGGGGCTTTTATAATTCACCCCTCCACTTT; CDR3aa: CAWSVGGFYNSPLHF
j_gene: TRBJ2-3; d_gene: TRBD2; abundance: -; v_gene: TRBV5-1; CDR3nt: TGCGCCAGCAGCTTGGTAGCGGGTATAGATACGCAGTATTTT; CDR3aa: CASSLVAGIDTQYF
j_gene: TRBJ2-7; d_gene: -; abundance: -; v_gene: TRBV28; CDR3nt: TGTGCCAGCAGTTTCTCCGCCCCAGGGGCAGGCCGCTTCGAGCAGTACTTC; CDR3aa: CASSFSAPGAGRFEQYF
j_gene: TRBJ2-3; d_gene: TRBD2; abundance: -; v_gene: TRBV2; CDR3nt: TGTGCCAGCAGCCAGGGACTAGCGGTGAGCACAGATACGCAGTATTTT; CDR3aa: CASSQGLAVSTDTQYF
j_gene: TRBJ2-1; d_gene: -; abundance: -; v_gene: TRBV11-2; CDR3nt: TGTGCCAGCAGCTTAGGCATTGAGCAGTTCTTC; CDR3aa: CASSLGIEQFF
j_gene: TRBJ2-5; d_gene: TRBD2; abundance: -; v_gene: TRBV5-1; CDR3nt: TGCGCCAGCAGCTACAGACTAGCGGGAGGTCCGGGTCCAGCGACCCAGTACTTC; CDR3aa: CASSYRLAGGPGPATQYF
j_gene: TRBJ2-1; d_gene: TRBD2; abundance: -; v_gene: TRBV5-1; CDR3nt: TGCGCCAGCAGCTCCAGCGGGAGCTCCTACAATGAGCAGTTCTTC; CDR3aa: CASSSSGSSYNEQFF
j_gene: TRBJ2-2; d_gene: TRBD1; abundance: few; v_gene: TRBV19; CDR3nt: TGTGCCAGTACCGGGGACAGGGGTTCCGGGGAGCTGTTTTTT; CDR3aa: CASTGDRGSGELFF
j_gene: TRBJ2-1; d_gene: -; abundance: -; v_gene: TRBV18; CDR3nt: TGTGCCAGCTCACCTCCCTACAATGAGCAGTTCTTC; CDR3aa: CASSPPYNEQFF
j_gene: TRBJ2-7; d_gene: -; abundance: -; v_gene: TRBV6-4; CDR3nt: TGTGCCAGCAGAGGGACCGGCTACTACGAGCAGTACTTC; CDR3aa: CASRGTGYYEQYF
j_gene: TRBJ1-3; d_gene: -; abundance: -; v_gene: TRBV6-5; CDR3nt: TGTGCCAGCAGTTACTCAGGGAGTCACTCTGGAAACACCATATATTTT; CDR3aa: CASSYSGSHSGNTIYF
j_gene: TRBJ2-7; d_gene: TRBD2; abundance: -; v_gene: TRBV5-1; CDR3nt: TGCGCCAGCAGAAAACTAGCGGGAGGAACCTACGAGCAGTACTTC; CDR3aa: CASRKLAGGTYEQYF
j_gene: TRBJ1-1; d_gene: TRBD1; abundance: once; v_gene: TRBV5-1; CDR3nt: TGCGCCAGCAGCAGGGGAGACAGGGAGATGAACACTGAAGCTTTCTTT; CDR3aa: CASSRGDREMNTEAFF
j_gene: TRBJ2-3; d_gene: -; abundance: -; v_gene: TRBV28; CDR3nt: TGTGCCAGCAGTTTGCAGGCCGATACGCAGTATTTT; CDR3aa: CASSLQADTQYF
j_gene: TRBJ1-1; d_gene: TRBD1; abundance: -; v_gene: TRBV27; CDR3nt: TGTGCCAGCAGTCGACAAAACAGGGGGGCGGACATGAACACTGAAGCTTTCTTT; CDR3aa: CASSRQNRGADMNTEAFF
j_gene: TRBJ2-2; d_gene: -; abundance: -; v_gene: TRBV7-2; CDR3nt: TGTGCCAGCAGCTTAGCTGGGGGGAACACCGGGGAGCTGTTTTTT; CDR3aa: CASSLAGGNTGELFF
j_gene: TRBJ2-7; d_gene: TRBD2; abundance: -; v_gene: TRBV4-3; CDR3nt: TGCGCCAGCAGCGGCCGGACTAGCGTCTCCTACGAGCAGTACTTC; CDR3aa: CASSGRTSVSYEQYF
j_gene: TRBJ2-7; d_gene: TRBD2; abundance: -; v_gene: TRBV28; CDR3nt: TGTGCCAGCACCCCCCCCAGCGGGAACCCCTCCTACGAGCAGTACTTC; CDR3aa: CASTPPSGNPSYEQYF
j_gene: TRBJ2-7; d_gene: TRBD2; abundance: -; v_gene: TRBV28; CDR3nt: TGTGCCAGCAGTAAACTAGCGGGAGTTCCCTACGAGCAGTACTTC; CDR3aa: CASSKLAGVPYEQYF
j_gene: TRBJ2-7; d_gene: TRBD2; abundance: few; v_gene: TRBV19; CDR3nt: TGTGCCAGTAGCACCCAGCGGGGCCCTCCCTACGAGCAGTACTTC; CDR3aa: CASSTQRGPPYEQYF
j_gene: TRBJ2-7; d_gene: TRBD1; abundance: -; v_gene: TRBV19; CDR3nt: TGTGCCAGTAGTATAGTAGGACAGGGTTCATCCTACGAGCAGTACTTC; CDR3aa: CASSIVGQGSSYEQYF
j_gene: TRBJ1-1; d_gene: -; abundance: -; v_gene: TRBV7-7; CDR3nt: TGTGCCAGCAGCTTTAGGGTGGAGACTGAAGCTTTCTTT; CDR3aa: CASSFRVETEAFF
j_gene: TRBJ1-1; d_gene: -; abundance: -; v_gene: TRBV2; CDR3nt: TGTGCCAGCAGTGAACCGGGGCGGAGGACTGAAGCTTTCTTT; CDR3aa: CASSEPGRRTEAFF
j_gene: TRBJ1-6; d_gene: -; abundance: -; v_gene: TRBV7-2; CDR3nt: TGTGCCAGCAGCTTAACGGGGGAGGAATCCTATAATTCACCCCTCCACTTT; CDR3aa: CASSLTGEESYNSPLHF
j_gene: TRBJ1-1; d_gene: -; abundance: -; v_gene: TRBV15; CDR3nt: TGTGCCACCAGCAGAGATGGGGGAGCTTTCTTT; CDR3aa: CATSRDGGAFF
j_gene: TRBJ1-1; d_gene: -; abundance: -; v_gene: TRBV11-2; CDR3nt: TGTGCCAGCAGCCGAGCCTGGGGCGAGGCAACGGACACTGAAGCTTTCTTT; CDR3aa: CASSRAWGEATDTEAFF
j_gene: TRBJ2-7; d_gene: -; abundance: -; v_gene: TRBV18; CDR3nt: TGTGCCAGCTCACCCGGGGCGGTGAGCTCCTACGAGCAGTACTTC; CDR3aa: CASSPGAVSSYEQYF
j_gene: TRBJ2-7; d_gene: -; abundance: -; v_gene: TRBV2; CDR3nt: TGTGCCAGCGGGGGCTATGGGGAGCAGTACTTC; CDR3aa: CASGGYGEQYF
j_gene: TRBJ2-3; d_gene: TRBD2; abundance: -; v_gene: TRBV9; CDR3nt: TGTGCCAGCAGCGTAGAACTAGCGGGAGGGCCGCAGTATTTT; CDR3aa: CASSVELAGGPQYF
j_gene: TRBJ2-7; d_gene: -; abundance: once; v_gene: TRBV11-2; CDR3nt: TGTGCCAGCAGCCTGGGGGAGGGGGCTTACCACGAGCAGTACTTC; CDR3aa: CASSLGEGAYHEQYF
j_gene: TRBJ2-3; d_gene: -; abundance: -; v_gene: TRBV5-1; CDR3nt: TGCGCCAGCAGCCAGGTGGGATCCCTCACAGATACGCAGTATTTT; CDR3aa: CASSQVGSLTDTQYF